The clone carrying this T cell receptor (beta chain) was detected only once. One entry per CDR3 protein, called by TCRdb with MiXCR from the PCR reads. The sample carries around 13,000 distinct CDR3 sequences, 47% recorded once. The CDR3 is 15 amino acids. Looked up from germline, CDR1 is MNHNS and CDR2 is SASEGT. Trimming took 5 bases from V and 2 from J; bases not matched to a gene: 7. The sample originates from a study of immune characterization of retroperitoneal liposarcoma. Input material: tumor tissue. The receptor was isolated from a female donor with retroperitoneal liposarcoma. The rearrangement links TRBV6-1 to TRBJ2-3, with 7 bases matching TRBD2. The CDR3 protein is CASSTGGRPTDTQYF. CDR3 sequence (DNA): TGTGCCAGCAGTACAGGCGGGAGACCCACAGATACGCAGTATTTT.